This entry lists 8 T cell receptor beta chains sequenced from one sample in a study of Graves' ophthalmopathy and Graves' hyperthyroidism. The study amplified TCR beta CDR3 regions using RNA transcripts. HTBI primers served in a first-round RT-PCR, which a second-round multiplex PCR followed. MiXCR was run by TCRdb on the multiplex PCR reads, yielding one entry per CDR3 protein. The sample shows some 410,000 distinct CDR3 sequences, 20% to 25% of them seen only once. Sequenced: peripheral blood. The receptors stem from a woman in her late teens or twenties with stable Graves' hyperthyroidism.

This chain joins TRBV5-4 and TRBJ1-1; 12 nucleotides line up with TRBD1. V shed 0 bases, J shed 1 base, and the junction held 16 bases outside the gene matches. This CDR3 comprises 21 residues. Germline V lookup: CDR1 SGHNT, CDR2 YYREEE (reference sequence). As DNA, the CDR3 is TGTGCCAGCAGCTTGGGCCGGGACAGGGGGCTTTCTTGGCTACCGAACACTGAAGCTTTCTTT. It codes for CASSLGRDRGLSWLPNTEAFF.

The V call is TRBV28, the J call TRBJ2-7; the D is unclear. CDR3 length: 13 amino acids. The germline V gene encodes CDR1 MDHEN and CDR2 SYDVKM. V was trimmed by 5 bases and J by 2 bases, leaving 10 bases between them. The CDR3 protein is CASSPYGTYEQYF. For the CDR3, the DNA is TGTGCCAGCAGTCCATATGGGACCTACGAGCAGTACTTC.

This clonotype was detected ten times or more. The rearrangement links TRBV6-1 to TRBJ2-2; D remains unclear. The length of the CDR3 is 15 residues. Trimming pared 3 bases from V and 0 bases from J, leaving 8 bases between. Per the germline V gene, CDR1 is MNHNS and CDR2 is SASEGT. CDR3 DNA: TGTGCCAGCAGTGACGACCCCGCGAACACCGGGGAGCTGTTTTTT. Its protein product is CASSDDPANTGELFF.

V and J are TRBV4-1 and TRBJ2-5, with 8 bases identical to TRBD2. From germline, CDR1 is MGHRA and CDR2 YSYEKL. The CDR3 totals 13 residues. V trimming: 4 bases; J trimming: 5 bases; junction bases outside the gene matches: 3. DNA for the CDR3: TGCGCCAGCAGCCGGGGACTAGTGGAGACCCAGTACTTC. Translated, it gives CASSRGLVETQYF.

This clonotype was counted at least ten times. CDR3 in amino acids: CAITPEGLGIQYF. The CDR3 DNA sequence: TGTGCCATCACCCCGGAGGGGTTAGGCATTCAGTACTTC. This rearrangement joins TRBV10-3 to TRBJ2-4; D possibly corresponds to TRBD2 (6 bases). V was clipped by 7 bases and J by 9 bases, with 16 bases between them. CDR1 ENHRY and CDR2 SYGVKD come from the germline V gene. This CDR3 has 13 residues.

This clonotype appeared many times. This chain joins TRBV11-2 and TRBJ2-2; TRBD1 aligns across 8 bases. After removal of 7 bases from V and 1 base from J, the junction contained 5 bases not matched to a gene. Germline V gene sequence: CDR1 SGHAT, CDR2 FQNNGV. This CDR3 contains 15 residues. CDR3 protein: CASTLDRVNTGELFF. The CDR3 DNA reads as TGTGCCAGCACGCTGGACAGGGTGAACACCGGGGAGCTGTTTTTT.

This clonotype has more than one count but fewer than ten. This may stem from a read error, because a much larger clone lies one nucleotide away. This rearrangement joins TRBV30 to TRBJ1-1, with a possible D match to TRBD1 (5 bases). CDR3 length: 14 amino acids. CDR1 and CDR2 (germline): GTSNPN, SVGIG (reference sequence). CDR3 nucleotide sequence: TGTGCCTGGAGTTTGCAGGGAATGAACACTGAATCTTTCTTT. Encoded protein: CAWSLQGMNTESFF.

The sample holds many counts of this clonotype. V gene TRBV29-1 combines with J gene TRBJ2-7, with 11 bases aligning to TRBD2. The V and J ends lost 3 bases and 4 bases, in that order; junction bases with no gene match: 5. There are 14 residues in the CDR3. Germline V gene data show CDR1 as SQVTM and CDR2 as ANQGSEA. The CDR3: CSVELAGGEYEQYF. The CDR3 region has the DNA TGCAGCGTTGAGCTAGCGGGAGGAGAATACGAGCAGTACTTC.